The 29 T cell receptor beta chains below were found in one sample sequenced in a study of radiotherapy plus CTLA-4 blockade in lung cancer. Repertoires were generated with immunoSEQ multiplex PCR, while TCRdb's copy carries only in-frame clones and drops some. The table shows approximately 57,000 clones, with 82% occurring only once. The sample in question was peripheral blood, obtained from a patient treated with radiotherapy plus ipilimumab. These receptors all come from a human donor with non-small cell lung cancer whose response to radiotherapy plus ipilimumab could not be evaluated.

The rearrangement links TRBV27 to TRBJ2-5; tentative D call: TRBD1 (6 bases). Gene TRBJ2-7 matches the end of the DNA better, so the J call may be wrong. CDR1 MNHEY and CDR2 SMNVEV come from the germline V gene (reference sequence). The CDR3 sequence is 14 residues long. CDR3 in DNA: TGTGCCAGCAGTGTACAGGGATTCTCCTACGAGCAGTACTTC. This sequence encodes CASSVQGFSYEQYF.

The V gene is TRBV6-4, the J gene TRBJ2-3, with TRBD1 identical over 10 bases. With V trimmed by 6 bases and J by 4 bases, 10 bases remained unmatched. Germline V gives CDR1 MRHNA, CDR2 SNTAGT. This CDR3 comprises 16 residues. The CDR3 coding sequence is TGTGCCAGCAGCCCTTTACCGGGACAGGGGTCAGATACGCAGTATTTT. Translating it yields CASSPLPGQGSDTQYF.

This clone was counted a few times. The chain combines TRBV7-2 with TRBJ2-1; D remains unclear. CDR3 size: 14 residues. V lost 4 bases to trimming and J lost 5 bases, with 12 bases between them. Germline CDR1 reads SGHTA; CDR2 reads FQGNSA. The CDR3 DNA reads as TGTGCCAGCAGCTCCGTTACTTTTAACAATGAGCAGTTCTTC. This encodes CASSSVTFNNEQFF.

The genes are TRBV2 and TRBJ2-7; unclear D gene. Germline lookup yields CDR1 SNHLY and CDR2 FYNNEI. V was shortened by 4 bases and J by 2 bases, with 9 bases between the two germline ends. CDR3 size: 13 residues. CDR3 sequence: CASSAPRPYEQYF. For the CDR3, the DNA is TGTGCCAGCAGTGCGCCCAGGCCCTACGAGCAGTACTTC.

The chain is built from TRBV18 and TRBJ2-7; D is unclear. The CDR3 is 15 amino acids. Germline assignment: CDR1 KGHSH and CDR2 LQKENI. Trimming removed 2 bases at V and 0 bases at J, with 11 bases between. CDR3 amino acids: CASSPGGTSSYEQYF. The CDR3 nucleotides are TGTGCCAGCTCACCAGGCGGTACCAGCTCCTACGAGCAGTACTTC.

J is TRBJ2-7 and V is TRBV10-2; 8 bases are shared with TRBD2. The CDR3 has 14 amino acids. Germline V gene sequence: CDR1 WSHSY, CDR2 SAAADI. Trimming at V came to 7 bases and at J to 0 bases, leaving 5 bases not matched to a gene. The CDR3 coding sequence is TGCGCCAGCACGGGAGGGTTCAGCTCCTACGAGCAGTACTTC. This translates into CASTGGFSSYEQYF.

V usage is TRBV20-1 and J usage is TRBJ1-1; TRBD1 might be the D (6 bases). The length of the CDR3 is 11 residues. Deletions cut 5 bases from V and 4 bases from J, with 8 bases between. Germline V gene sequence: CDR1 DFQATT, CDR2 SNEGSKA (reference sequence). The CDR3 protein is CSAWGPTEAFF. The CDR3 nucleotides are TGCAGTGCTTGGGGGCCCACTGAAGCTTTCTTT.

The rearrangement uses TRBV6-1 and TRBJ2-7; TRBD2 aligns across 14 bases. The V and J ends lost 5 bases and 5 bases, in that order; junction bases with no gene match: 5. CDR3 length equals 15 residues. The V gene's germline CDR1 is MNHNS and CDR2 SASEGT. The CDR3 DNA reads TGTGCCAGCAGTCACGGGACTAGCGGGGGACACGAGCAGTACTTC. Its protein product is CASSHGTSGGHEQYF.

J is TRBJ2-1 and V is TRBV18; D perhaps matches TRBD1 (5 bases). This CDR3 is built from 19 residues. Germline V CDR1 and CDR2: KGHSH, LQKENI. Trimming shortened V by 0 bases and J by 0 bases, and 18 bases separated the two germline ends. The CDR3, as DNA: TGTGCCAGCTCACCACCTTCCTTCAGAAAGGGGTTCTCCTACAATGAGCAGTTCTTC. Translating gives CASSPPSFRKGFSYNEQFF.

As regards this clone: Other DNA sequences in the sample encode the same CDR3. In nucleotides, the CDR3 is TGCGCCAGCAGCTTGGACGGGACAGGAACAGATACGCAGTATTTT. It encodes CASSLDGTGTDTQYF. This chain uses TRBV5-1 with TRBJ2-3, with TRBD1 matching over 8 bases. After removal of 0 bases from V and 3 bases from J, the junction contained 3 bases not matched to a gene. The CDR3 is made up of 15 amino acids. Germline CDR1 is SGHRS and CDR2 is YFSETQ. Using reference TRBV5-1 and TRBJ2-3 for the parts outside the CDR3, the full variable domain is KAGVTQTPRYLIKTRGQQVTLSCSPISGHRSVSWYQQTPGQGLQFLFEYFSETQRNKGNFPGRFSGRQFSNSRSEMNVSTLELGDSALYLCASSLDGTGTDTQYFGPGTRLTVL.

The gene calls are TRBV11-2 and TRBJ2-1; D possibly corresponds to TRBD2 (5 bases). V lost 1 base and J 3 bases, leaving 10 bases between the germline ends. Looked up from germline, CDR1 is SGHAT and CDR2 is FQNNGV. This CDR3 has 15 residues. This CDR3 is CASSLGEGLYNEQFF. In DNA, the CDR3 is TGTGCCAGCAGCTTAGGTGAGGGCCTCTACAATGAGCAGTTCTTC.

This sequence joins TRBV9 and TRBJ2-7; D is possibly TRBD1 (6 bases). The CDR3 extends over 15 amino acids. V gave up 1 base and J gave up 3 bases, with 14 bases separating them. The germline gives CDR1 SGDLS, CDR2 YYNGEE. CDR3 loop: CASSVSGQYGYEQYF. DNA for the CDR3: TGTGCCAGCAGCGTATCTGGACAGTACGGCTACGAGCAGTACTTC.

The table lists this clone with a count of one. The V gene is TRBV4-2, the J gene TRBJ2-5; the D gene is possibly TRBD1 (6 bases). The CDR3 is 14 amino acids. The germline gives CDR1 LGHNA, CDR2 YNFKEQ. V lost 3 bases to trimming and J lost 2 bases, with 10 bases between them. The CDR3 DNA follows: TGTGCCAGCAGCCAGGCAGGGGTACAAGAGACCCAGTACTTC. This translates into CASSQAGVQETQYF.

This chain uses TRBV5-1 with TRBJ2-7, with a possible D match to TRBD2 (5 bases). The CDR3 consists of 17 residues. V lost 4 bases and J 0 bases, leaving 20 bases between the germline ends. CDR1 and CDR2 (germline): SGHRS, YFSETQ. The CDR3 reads CASSRGRAGPSSYEQYF. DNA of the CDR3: TGCGCCAGCAGCCGAGGGCGGGCGGGTCCAAGCTCCTACGAGCAGTACTTC.

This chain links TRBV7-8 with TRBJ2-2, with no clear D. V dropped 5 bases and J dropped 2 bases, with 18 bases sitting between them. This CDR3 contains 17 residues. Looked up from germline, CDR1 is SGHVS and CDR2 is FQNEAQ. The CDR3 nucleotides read TGTGCCAGCAGCGCAAATTTTGGTGGCCGTAACACCGGGGAGCTGTTTTTT. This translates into CASSANFGGRNTGELFF.

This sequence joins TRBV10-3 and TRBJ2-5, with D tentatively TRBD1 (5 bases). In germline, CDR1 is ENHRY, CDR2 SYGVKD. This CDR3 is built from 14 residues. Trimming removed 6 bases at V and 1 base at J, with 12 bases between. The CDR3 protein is CAISVQGLQETQYF. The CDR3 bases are TGTGCCATCAGCGTTCAGGGCCTCCAAGAGACCCAGTACTTC.

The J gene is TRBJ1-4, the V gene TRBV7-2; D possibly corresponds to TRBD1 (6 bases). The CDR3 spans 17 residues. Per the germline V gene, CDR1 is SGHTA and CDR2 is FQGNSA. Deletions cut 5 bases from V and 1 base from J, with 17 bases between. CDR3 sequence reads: CASSRGGWGQTNEKLFF. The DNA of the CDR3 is TGTGCCAGCAGCCGGGGCGGCTGGGGGCAAACTAATGAAAAACTGTTTTTT.

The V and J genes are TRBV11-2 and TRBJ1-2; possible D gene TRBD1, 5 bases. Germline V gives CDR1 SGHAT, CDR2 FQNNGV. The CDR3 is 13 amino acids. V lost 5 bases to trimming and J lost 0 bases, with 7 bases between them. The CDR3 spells CASSQGSNYGYTF. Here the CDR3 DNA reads TGTGCCAGCAGCCAGGGTTCTAACTATGGCTACACCTTC.

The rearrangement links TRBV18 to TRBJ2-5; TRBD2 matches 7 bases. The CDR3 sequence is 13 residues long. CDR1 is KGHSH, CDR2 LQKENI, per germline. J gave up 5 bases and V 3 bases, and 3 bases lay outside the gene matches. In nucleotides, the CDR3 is TGTGCCAGCTCACCTTCCGGGGGGGAGACCCAGTACTTC. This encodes CASSPSGGETQYF. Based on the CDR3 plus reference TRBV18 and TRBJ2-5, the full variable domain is NAGVMQNPRHLVRRRGQEARLRCSPMKGHSHVYWYRQLPEEGLKFMVYLQKENIIDESGMPKERFSAEFPKEGPSILRIQQVVRGDSAAYFCASSPSGGETQYFGPGTRLLVL.

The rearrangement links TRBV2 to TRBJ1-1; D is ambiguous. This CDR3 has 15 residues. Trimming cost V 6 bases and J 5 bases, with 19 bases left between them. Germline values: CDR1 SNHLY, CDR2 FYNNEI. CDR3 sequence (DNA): TGTGCCAGCAGCCAGCCCCTCGAGAGGTGGACTGAAGCTTTCTTT. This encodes CASSQPLERWTEAFF.

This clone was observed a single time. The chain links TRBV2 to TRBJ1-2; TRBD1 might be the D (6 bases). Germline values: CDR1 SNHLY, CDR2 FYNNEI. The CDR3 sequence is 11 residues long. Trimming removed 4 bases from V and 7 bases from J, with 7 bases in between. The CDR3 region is CASSAGVGYTF. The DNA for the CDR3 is TGTGCCAGCAGTGCAGGGGTTGGCTACACCTTC.

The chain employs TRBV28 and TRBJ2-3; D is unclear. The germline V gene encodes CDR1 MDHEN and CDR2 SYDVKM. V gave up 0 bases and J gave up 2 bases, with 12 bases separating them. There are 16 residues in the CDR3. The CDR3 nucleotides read TGTGCCAGCAGTTTATGGGCTGAGAGGTACACAGATACGCAGTATTTT. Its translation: CASSLWAERYTDTQYF.

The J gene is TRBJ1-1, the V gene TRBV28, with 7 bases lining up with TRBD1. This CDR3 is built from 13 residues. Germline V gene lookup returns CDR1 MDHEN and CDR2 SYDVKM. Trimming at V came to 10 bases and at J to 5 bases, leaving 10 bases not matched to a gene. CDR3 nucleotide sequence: TGTGCCACCTTTTCCGGGACAGTGACTGAAGCTTTCTTT. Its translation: CATFSGTVTEAFF.

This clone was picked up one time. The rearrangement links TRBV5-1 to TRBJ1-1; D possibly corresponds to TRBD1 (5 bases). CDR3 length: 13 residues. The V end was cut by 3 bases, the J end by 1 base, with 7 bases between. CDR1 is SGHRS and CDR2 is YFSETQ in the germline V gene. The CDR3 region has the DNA TGCGCCAGCAGCTGCGGACAGAACACTGAAGCTTTCTTT. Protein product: CASSCGQNTEAFF.

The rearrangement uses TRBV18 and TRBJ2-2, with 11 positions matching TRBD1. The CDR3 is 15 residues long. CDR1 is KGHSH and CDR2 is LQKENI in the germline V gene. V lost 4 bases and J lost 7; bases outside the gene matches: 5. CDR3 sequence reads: CASSRGQGAGGELFF. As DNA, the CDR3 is TGTGCCAGCTCACGAGGACAGGGGGCCGGCGGGGAGCTGTTTTTT.

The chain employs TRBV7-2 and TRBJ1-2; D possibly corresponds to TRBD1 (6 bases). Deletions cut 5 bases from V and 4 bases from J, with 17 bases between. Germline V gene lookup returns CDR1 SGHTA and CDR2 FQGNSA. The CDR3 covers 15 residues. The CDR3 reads CASSPRDIATYGYTF. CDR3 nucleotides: TGTGCCAGCAGCCCAAGGGACATCGCTACCTATGGCTACACCTTC.

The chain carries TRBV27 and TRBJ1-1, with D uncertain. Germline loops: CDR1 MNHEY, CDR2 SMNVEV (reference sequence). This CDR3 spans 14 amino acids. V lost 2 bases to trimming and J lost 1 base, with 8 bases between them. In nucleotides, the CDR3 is TGTGCCAGCAGTTTAGGTTCAGGGAACACTGAAGCTTTCTTT. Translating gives CASSLGSGNTEAFF.

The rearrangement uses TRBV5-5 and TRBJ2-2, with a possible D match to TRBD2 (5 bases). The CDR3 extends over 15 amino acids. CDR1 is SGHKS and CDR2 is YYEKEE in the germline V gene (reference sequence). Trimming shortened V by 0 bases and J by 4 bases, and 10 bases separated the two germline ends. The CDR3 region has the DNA TGTGCCAGCAGCTTGGTCGGGGTTCGCACCGGGGAGCTGTTTTTT. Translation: CASSLVGVRTGELFF.

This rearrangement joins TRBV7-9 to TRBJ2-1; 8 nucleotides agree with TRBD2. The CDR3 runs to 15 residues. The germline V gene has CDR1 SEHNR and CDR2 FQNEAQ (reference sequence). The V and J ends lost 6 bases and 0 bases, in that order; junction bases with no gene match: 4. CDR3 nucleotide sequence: TGTGCCAGCAGAACACTAGCGGACTCCTACAATGAGCAGTTCTTC. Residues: CASRTLADSYNEQFF.